The entry that follows covers one T cell receptor beta chain sequence. Its antigen is still unknown. This specimen belongs to a study of shared clonotypes between healthy human individuals. General observations from the study: A handful of donors showed sharing of approximately 5% of naive CD4 clonotypes.

CDR1 and CDR2 (germline): SGHNT, YYREEE (reference sequence). The V end lost 0 bases, the J end lost 2 bases, and 5 bases lay between the germline ends. The CDR3 is made up of 13 amino acids. It was into CD45RA+ naive and CD45RA-negative memory subsets that the CD4+ cells were split. The table came from immunoSEQ multiplex PCR; TCRdb's copy has only in-frame clones and leaves some out. This sample yields 850,000 to 1,200,000 clones, of which about 70% are seen a single time; approximately 1.5% belongs to the top ten. The sample consisted of memory CD4+ T cells sorted from blood. Described subset: CD45RA-negative fraction. The clonotype comes from a man between 18 and 35 years old in good health. This chain connects TRBV5-4 to TRBJ1-2; D call uncertain. DNA for the CDR3: TGTGCCAGCAGCTTGGACACAAACTATGGCTACACCTTC. It specifies CASSLDTNYGYTF.